Sequencing of this T cell receptor (beta chain) was carried out in a study of T cells after yellow fever vaccination. Overall study results and limits: FACS-sorted repertoires could harbor abundant contaminating bulk-population clonotypes. The booster response re-showed most primary clones: more than 95% CD4, around 85% CD8.

There are a few counts of this clonotype. Its target is unknown. UMIs were added to TCR cDNA along with a universal primer site when it was made by 5'RACE template switching. One entry per CDR3 protein, called by TCRdb with MiXCR from the 5' RACE reads. The top ten clones hold 2.5% to 3% of a sample with about 160,000 distinct CDR3 sequences, more than 5.5% of them seen once. The CDR3 totals 17 residues. CDR1 and CDR2 (germline): SGHNT, YYREEE (reference sequence). V gave up 4 bases and J gave up 1 base, with 20 bases separating them. The sequence was collected from a young man who received the YFV17D yellow fever vaccine. The material sequenced was CD4+ T cells sorted from PBMCs, taken about 5 days after the first yellow fever vaccination. The genes are TRBV5-4 and TRBJ1-1; D ambiguous. The CDR3, as DNA: TGTGCCAGCAGCCCCTCTGGACCCCTGCAACGGAACACTGAAGCTTTCTTT. This sequence encodes CASSPSGPLQRNTEAFF.